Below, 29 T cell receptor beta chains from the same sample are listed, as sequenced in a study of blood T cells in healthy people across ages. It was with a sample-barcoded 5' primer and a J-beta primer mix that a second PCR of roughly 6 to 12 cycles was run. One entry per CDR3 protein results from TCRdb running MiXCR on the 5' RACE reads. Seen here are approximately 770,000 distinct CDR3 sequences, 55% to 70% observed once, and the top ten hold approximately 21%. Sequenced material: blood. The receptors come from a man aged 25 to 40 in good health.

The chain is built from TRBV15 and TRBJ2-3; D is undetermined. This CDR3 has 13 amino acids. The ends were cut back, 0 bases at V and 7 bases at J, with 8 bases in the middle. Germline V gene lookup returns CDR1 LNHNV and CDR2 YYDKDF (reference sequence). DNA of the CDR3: TGTGCCACCAGCAGAGATCCAGGCTATACGCAGTATTTT. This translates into CATSRDPGYTQYF.

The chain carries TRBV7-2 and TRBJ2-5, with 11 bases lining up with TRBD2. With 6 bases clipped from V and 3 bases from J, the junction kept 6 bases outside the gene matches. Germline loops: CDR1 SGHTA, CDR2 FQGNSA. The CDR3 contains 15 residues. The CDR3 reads CASRTSGGSKETQYF. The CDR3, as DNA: TGTGCCAGCAGAACTAGCGGGGGATCGAAAGAGACCCAGTACTTC.

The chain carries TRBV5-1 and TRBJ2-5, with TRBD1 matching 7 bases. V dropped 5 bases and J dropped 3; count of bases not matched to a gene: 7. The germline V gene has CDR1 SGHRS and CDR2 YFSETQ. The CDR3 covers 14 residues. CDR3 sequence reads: CASSHNDREETQYF. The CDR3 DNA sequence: TGCGCCAGCAGTCATAATGACAGGGAAGAGACCCAGTACTTC.

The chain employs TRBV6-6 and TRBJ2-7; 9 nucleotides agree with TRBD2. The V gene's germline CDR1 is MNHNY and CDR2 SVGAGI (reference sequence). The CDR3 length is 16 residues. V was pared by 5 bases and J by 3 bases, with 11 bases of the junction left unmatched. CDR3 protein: CASSRIAGDPGYEQYF. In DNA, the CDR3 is TGTGCCAGCAGTCGGATAGCGGGAGACCCCGGCTACGAGCAGTACTTC.

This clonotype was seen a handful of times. The CDR3 region has the DNA TGTGCCAGCAGGACAGGGGATATCTACGAGCAGTACTTC. Protein: CASRTGDIYEQYF. This chain connects TRBV7-8 to TRBJ2-7; 8 bases map to TRBD1. V was clipped by 6 bases and J by 3 bases; unmatched bases: 4. Germline V gene sequence: CDR1 SGHVS, CDR2 FQNEAQ. The CDR3 length is 13 residues.

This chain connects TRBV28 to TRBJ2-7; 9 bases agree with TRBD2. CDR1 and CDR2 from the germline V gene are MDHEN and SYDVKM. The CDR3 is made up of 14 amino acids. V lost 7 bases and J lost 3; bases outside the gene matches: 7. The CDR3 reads CASTRLAVNYEQYF. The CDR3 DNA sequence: TGTGCCAGCACCCGACTAGCGGTCAACTACGAGCAGTACTTC.

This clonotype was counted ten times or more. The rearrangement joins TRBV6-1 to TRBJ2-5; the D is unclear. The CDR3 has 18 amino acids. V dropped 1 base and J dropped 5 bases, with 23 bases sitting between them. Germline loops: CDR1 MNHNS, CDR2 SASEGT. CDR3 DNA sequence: TGTGCCAGCAGTGAAGGTTCGGGTTCGGCTACCCCCAGGGAGACCCAGTACTTC. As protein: CASSEGSGSATPRETQYF.

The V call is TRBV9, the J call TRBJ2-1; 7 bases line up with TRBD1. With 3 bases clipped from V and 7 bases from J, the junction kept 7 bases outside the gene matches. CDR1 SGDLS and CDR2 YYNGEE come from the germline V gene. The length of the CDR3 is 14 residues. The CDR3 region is CASSETGTANEQFF. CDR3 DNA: TGTGCCAGCAGCGAGACCGGGACAGCAAATGAGCAGTTCTTC.

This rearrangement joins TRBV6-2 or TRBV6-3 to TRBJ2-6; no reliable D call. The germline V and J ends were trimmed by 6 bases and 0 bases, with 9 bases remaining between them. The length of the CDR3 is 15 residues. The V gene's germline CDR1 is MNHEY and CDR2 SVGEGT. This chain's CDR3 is CASRRSSSGANVLTF. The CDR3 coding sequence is TGTGCCAGCAGGCGATCCAGCTCTGGGGCCAACGTCCTGACTTTC.

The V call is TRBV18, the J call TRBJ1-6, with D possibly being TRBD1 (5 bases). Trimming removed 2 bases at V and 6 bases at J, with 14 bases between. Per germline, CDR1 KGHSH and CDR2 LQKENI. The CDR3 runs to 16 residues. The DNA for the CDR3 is TGTGCCAGCTCACCATCGGCCGGGACCCGTAATTCACCCCTCCACTTT. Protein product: CASSPSAGTRNSPLHF.

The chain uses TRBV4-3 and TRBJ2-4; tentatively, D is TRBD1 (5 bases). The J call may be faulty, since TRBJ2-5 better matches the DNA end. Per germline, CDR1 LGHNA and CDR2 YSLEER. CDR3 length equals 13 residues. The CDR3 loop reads CASSQPTQGTQYF. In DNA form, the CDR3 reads TGCGCCAGCAGCCAACCGACTCAGGGGACCCAGTACTTC.

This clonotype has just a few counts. DNA for the CDR3: TGTGCCAGCAGGTCGTCGGGCGGGACAGGGGCGAATGAAAAACTGTTTTTT. It yields the protein CASRSSGGTGANEKLFF. The V and J genes are TRBV7-9 and TRBJ1-4; TRBD1 matches at 10 bases. The junction had 12 bases not matched to a gene; V was cut back by 6 bases and J by 5 bases. Looked up from germline, CDR1 is SEHNR and CDR2 is FQNEAQ (reference sequence). The length of the CDR3 is 17 residues.

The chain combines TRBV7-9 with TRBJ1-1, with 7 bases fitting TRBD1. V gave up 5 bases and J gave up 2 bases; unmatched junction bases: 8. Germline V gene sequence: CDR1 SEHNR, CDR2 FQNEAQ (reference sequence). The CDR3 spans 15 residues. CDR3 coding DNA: TGTGCCAGCAGCGCACGGGACAGACTTAACACTGAAGCTTTCTTT. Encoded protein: CASSARDRLNTEAFF.

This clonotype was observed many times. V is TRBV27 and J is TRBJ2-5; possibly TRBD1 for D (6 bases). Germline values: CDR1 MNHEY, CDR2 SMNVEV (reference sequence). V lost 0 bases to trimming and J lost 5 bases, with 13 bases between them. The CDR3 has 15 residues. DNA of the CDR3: TGTGCCAGCAGTTTATCGGGGGCCCCGGGTGAGACCCAGTACTTC. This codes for CASSLSGAPGETQYF.

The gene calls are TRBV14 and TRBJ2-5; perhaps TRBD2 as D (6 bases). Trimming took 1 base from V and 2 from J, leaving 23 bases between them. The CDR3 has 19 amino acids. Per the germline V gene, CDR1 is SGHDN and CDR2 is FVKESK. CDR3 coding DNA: TGTGCCAGCAGCCAAGGTACAGCGGGCAGGAGGAAGTCGCAAGAGACCCAGTACTTC. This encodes CASSQGTAGRRKSQETQYF.

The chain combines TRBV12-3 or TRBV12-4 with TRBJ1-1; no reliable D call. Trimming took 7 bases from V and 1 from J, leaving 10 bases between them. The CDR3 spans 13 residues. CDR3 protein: CASNDLGNTEAFF. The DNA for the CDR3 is TGTGCCAGCAACGACCTGGGGAACACTGAAGCTTTCTTT.

The CDR3 protein is CSARDAAPNIQYF. The CDR3, as DNA: TGCAGTGCTAGGGACGCCGCGCCAAACATTCAGTACTTC. The chain employs TRBV20-1 and TRBJ2-4; D ambiguous. The V end lost 3 bases, the J end lost 6 bases, and 12 bases lay between the germline ends. Germline V gene data show CDR1 as DFQATT and CDR2 as SNEGSKA (reference sequence). This CDR3 region has 13 residues.

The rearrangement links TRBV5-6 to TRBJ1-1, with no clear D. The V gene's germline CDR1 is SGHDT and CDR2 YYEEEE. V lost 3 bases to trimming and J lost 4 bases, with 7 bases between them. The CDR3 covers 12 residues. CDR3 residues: CASSWSSTEAFF. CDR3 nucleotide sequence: TGTGCCAGCAGCTGGTCGAGCACTGAAGCTTTCTTT. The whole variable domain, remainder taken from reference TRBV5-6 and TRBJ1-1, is DAGVTQSPTHLIKTRGQQVTLRCSPKSGHDTVSWYQQALGQGPQFIFQYYEEEERQRGNFPDRFSGHQFPNYSSELNVNALLLGDSALYLCASSWSSTEAFFGQGTRLTVV.

This CDR3 is CASSQGQGVDGYTF. CDR3 DNA: TGCGCCAGCAGCCAAGGACAGGGGGTTGATGGCTACACCTTC. The chain joins TRBV4-1 to TRBJ1-2, with 9 bases that match TRBD1. The CDR3 is made up of 14 amino acids. Germline-derived CDR1 and CDR2 are MGHRA and YSYEKL. V was clipped by 1 base and J by 6 bases; unmatched bases: 3.

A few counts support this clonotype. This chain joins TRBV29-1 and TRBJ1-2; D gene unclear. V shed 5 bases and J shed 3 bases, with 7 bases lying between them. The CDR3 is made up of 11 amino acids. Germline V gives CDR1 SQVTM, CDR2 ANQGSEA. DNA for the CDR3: TGCAGCGTTACAGCCTACTATGGCTACACCTTC. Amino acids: CSVTAYYGYTF.

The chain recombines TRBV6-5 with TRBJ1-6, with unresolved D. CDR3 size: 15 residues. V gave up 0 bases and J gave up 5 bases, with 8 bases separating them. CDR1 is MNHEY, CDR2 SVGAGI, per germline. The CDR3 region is CASSYSSGDNSPLHF. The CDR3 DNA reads TGTGCCAGCAGTTACTCCAGCGGTGATAATTCACCCCTCCACTTT.

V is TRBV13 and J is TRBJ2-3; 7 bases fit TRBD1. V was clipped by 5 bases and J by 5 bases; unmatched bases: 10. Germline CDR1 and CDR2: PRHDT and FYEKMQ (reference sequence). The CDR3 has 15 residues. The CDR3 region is CASSPPRQGKDTQYF. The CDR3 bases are TGTGCCAGCAGCCCCCCCCGACAGGGTAAAGATACGCAGTATTTT.

CDR3 sequence (DNA): TGTGCCAGTAGCGGGAGGGCCCAATCCTACGAGCAGTACTTC. This sequence encodes CASSGRAQSYEQYF. The gene calls are TRBV6-2 or TRBV6-3 and TRBJ2-7; 11 bases map to TRBD2. The CDR3 loop spans 14 amino acids. V shed 9 bases and J 1 base; nucleotides not matched to a gene: 5. CDR1 and CDR2 (germline): MNHEY, SVGEGT.

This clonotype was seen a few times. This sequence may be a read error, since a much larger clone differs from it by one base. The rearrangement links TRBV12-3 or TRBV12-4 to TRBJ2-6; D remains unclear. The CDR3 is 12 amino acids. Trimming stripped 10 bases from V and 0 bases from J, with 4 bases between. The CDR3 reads CATCSGANVLTF. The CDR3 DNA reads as TGTGCCACATGCTCTGGGGCCAACGTCCTGACTTTC.

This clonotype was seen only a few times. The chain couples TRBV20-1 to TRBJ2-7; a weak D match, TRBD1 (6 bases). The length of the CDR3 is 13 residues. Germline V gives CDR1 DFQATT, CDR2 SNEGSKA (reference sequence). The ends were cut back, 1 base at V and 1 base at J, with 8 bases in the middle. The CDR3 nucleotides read TGCAGTGCTAGAGCGACAGGTTCCTACGAGCAGTACTTC. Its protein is CSARATGSYEQYF.

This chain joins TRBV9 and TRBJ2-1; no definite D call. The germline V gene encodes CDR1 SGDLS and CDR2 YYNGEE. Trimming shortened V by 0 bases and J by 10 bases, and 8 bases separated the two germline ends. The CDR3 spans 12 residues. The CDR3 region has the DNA TGTGCCAGCAGCGTAGTACGTGGCGAGCAGTTCTTC. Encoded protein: CASSVVRGEQFF. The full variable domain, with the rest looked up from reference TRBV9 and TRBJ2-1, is DSGVTQTPKHLITATGQRVTLRCSPRSGDLSVYWYQQSLDQGLQFLIQYYNGEERAKGNILERFSAQQFPDLHSELNLSSLELGDSALYFCASSVVRGEQFFGPGTRLTVL.

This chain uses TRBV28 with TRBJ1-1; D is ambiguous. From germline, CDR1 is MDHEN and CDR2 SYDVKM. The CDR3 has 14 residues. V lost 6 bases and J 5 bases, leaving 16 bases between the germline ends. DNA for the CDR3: TGTGCCAGCAGCCCCGGCCGCCTAGGTACTGAAGCTTTCTTT. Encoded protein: CASSPGRLGTEAFF.

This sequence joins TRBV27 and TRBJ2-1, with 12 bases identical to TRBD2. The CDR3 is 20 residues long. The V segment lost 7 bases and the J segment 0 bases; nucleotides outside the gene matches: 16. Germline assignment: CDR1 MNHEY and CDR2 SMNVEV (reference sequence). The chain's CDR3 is CASTLRLAGGSKSSYNEQFF. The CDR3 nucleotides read TGTGCCAGCACCTTGAGGCTAGCGGGAGGGTCCAAGAGCTCCTACAATGAGCAGTTCTTC.

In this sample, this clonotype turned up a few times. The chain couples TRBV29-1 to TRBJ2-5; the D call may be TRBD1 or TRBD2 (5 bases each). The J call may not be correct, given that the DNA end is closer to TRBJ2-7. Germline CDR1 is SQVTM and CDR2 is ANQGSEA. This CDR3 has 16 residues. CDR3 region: CSVPGRPSGHNYEQYF. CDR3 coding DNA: TGCAGCGTTCCCGGTCGGCCGAGCGGACATAACTACGAGCAGTACTTC.